This entry lists 17 T cell receptor beta chains sequenced from one sample in a study of identical twins. TCRdb ran MiXCR on the 5' RACE reads and lists one entry per CDR3 protein. The sample lists around 1.7 million distinct CDR3 sequences; under 35% were seen once. The sequencing sample was made of cord blood. These receptors were collected from a newborn girl in good health.

This clonotype was found a few times. The rearrangement joins TRBV29-1 to TRBJ1-1; possible D gene TRBD1, 6 bases. Between the trimmed V and J ends, which lost 7 bases and 0 bases, there was a span of 9 bases. Germline V gives CDR1 SQVTM, CDR2 ANQGSEA. CDR3 length equals 12 residues. Here the CDR3 DNA reads TGCAGCGGATACAGGGTGAACACTGAAGCTTTCTTT. Its protein is CSGYRVNTEAFF.

The genes are TRBV5-1 and TRBJ1-2; TRBD1 aligns across 7 bases. The CDR3 contains 16 residues. Germline loops: CDR1 SGHRS, CDR2 YFSETQ. J lost 2 bases, V lost 0 bases, and 7 bases had no gene match. The CDR3 DNA follows: TGCGCCAGCAGCTTGGCCTCCGGGACAGCCAACTATGGCTACACCTTC. It is translated as CASSLASGTANYGYTF.

Points on this clonotype: Mismatch with germline at one junction end may stem from a read error. The chain recombines TRBV7-2 with TRBJ2-2; perhaps TRBD2 as D (6 bases). This CDR3 has 15 residues. The V gene's germline CDR1 is SGHTA and CDR2 FQGNSA. DNA for the CDR3: TGTGCCAGCAGCTTATGGCTAGCGAACACCGGGGGGCTGTTTTTT. This gives the protein CASSLWLANTGGLFF.

This clonotype was counted between two and nine times. The rearrangement uses TRBV4-1 and TRBJ2-1; 8 bases fit TRBD1. Per the germline V gene, CDR1 is MGHRA and CDR2 is YSYEKL. The junction had 4 bases not matched to a gene; V was cut back by 3 bases and J by 3 bases. The CDR3 length is 15 residues. In nucleotides, the CDR3 is TGCGCCAGCAGCCATAGACAGGGGAGCTACAATGAGCAGTTCTTC. Protein product: CASSHRQGSYNEQFF.

In this sample, this clonotype turned up a few times. J is TRBJ2-4 and V is TRBV20-1; D remains ambiguous. The DNA end is a closer match to TRBJ2-7, so the J assignment may be wrong. Germline V gene lookup returns CDR1 DFQATT and CDR2 SNEGSKA (reference sequence). The CDR3 extends over 11 amino acids. CDR3 DNA sequence: TGCAGTGCTAGTGCGCAACACGAGCAGTACTTC. This gives the protein CSASAQHEQYF.

This clonotype occurred a few times. The V gene is TRBV3-1, the J gene TRBJ2-3; D not certain. The CDR3 is 15 amino acids. Germline V gives CDR1 LGHDT, CDR2 YNNKEL (reference sequence). Trimming stripped 1 base from V and 8 bases from J, with 16 bases between. CDR3 DNA sequence: TGTGCCAGCAGCCAAGGAGGTAGGGCAATGGGTACGCAGTATTTT. This codes for CASSQGGRAMGTQYF.

This clonotype was observed a few times. The chain uses TRBV28 and TRBJ1-5; tentatively, D is TRBD1 (5 bases). The germline V gene encodes CDR1 MDHEN and CDR2 SYDVKM. The CDR3 is 13 residues long. Trimming cost V 7 bases and J 2 bases, with 9 bases left between them. CDR3 amino acids: CASIGAGNQPQHF. Here the CDR3 DNA reads TGTGCCAGCATAGGGGCCGGCAATCAGCCCCAGCATTTT. The whole variable domain, remainder taken from reference TRBV28 and TRBJ1-5, is DVKVTQSSRYLVKRTGEKVFLECVQDMDHENMFWYRQDPGLGLRLIYFSYDVKMKEKGDIPEGYSVSREKKERFSLILESASTNQTSMYLCASIGAGNQPQHFGDGTRLSIL.

There are many counts of this clonotype. The V and J genes are TRBV4-2 and TRBJ2-5, with TRBD1 matching 10 bases. CDR1 is LGHNA and CDR2 is YNFKEQ in the germline V gene. This CDR3 comprises 14 residues. J lost 4 bases, V lost 6 bases, and 5 bases had no gene match. The CDR3 protein is CASSQDRGRETQYF. The CDR3 region has the DNA TGTGCCAGCAGTCAGGACAGGGGGAGAGAGACCCAGTACTTC.

This clonotype was found a few times. The V call is TRBV29-1, the J call TRBJ2-7; TRBD1 is a possible D gene (6 bases). V lost 4 bases and J 5 bases, leaving 9 bases between the germline ends. Per germline, CDR1 SQVTM and CDR2 ANQGSEA. The CDR3 spans 11 residues. Here the CDR3 DNA reads TGCAGCGTTGGGGCAGGGGACGAGCAGTACTTC. It codes for CSVGAGDEQYF.

This rearrangement joins TRBV29-1 to TRBJ2-1; TRBD2 might be the D (6 bases). Per the germline V gene, CDR1 is SQVTM and CDR2 is ANQGSEA. The CDR3 is 14 amino acids. The V end lost 4 bases, the J end lost 4 bases, and 14 bases lay between the germline ends. The chain's CDR3 is CSVGRGEAYNEQFF. CDR3 nucleotides: TGCAGCGTTGGGAGGGGCGAGGCATACAATGAGCAGTTCTTC.

This clonotype was recorded many times. V and J are TRBV20-1 and TRBJ2-7; unclear D gene. CDR1 and CDR2 from the germline V gene are DFQATT and SNEGSKA (reference sequence). The V gene lost 2 bases and the J gene lost 2 bases, with 10 bases spanning the gap. This CDR3 contains 13 residues. The CDR3 region is CSARPPTTYEQYF. DNA of the CDR3: TGCAGTGCTAGACCTCCGACAACCTACGAGCAGTACTTC.

This clonotype has only a few counts. The V and J genes are TRBV20-1 and TRBJ2-1; 9 bases map to TRBD2. The CDR3 sequence is 16 residues long. Germline CDR1 and CDR2: DFQATT and SNEGSKA (reference sequence). V lost 6 bases to trimming and J lost 4 bases; unmatched junction nucleotides: 13. The CDR3 is CSARLAVPGWYNEQFF. CDR3 DNA: TGCAGTGCGAGACTAGCGGTCCCTGGGTGGTACAATGAGCAGTTCTTC.

This sequence joins TRBV28 and TRBJ2-4; 8 nucleotides match TRBD1. V gave up 5 bases and J gave up 6 bases; unmatched junction bases: 6. The CDR3 sequence is 14 residues long. CDR1 is MDHEN and CDR2 is SYDVKM in the germline V gene. DNA of the CDR3: TGTGCCAGCAGTCCAAACAGGGGGATAAACATTCAGTACTTC. It translates to CASSPNRGINIQYF.

This clonotype came up a few times. The chain uses TRBV20-1 and TRBJ2-3, with 9 bases matching TRBD1. Looked up from germline, CDR1 is DFQATT and CDR2 is SNEGSKA (reference sequence). The length of the CDR3 is 16 residues. Trimming removed 1 base from V and 2 bases from J; junction bases left unmatched: 7. CDR3 sequence (DNA): TGCAGTGCTAGAGCCCCACAGGGGGCTATCACAGATACGCAGTATTTT. As protein: CSARAPQGAITDTQYF.

J is TRBJ1-5 and V is TRBV6-5, with unresolved D. CDR3 length: 15 residues. Trimming stripped 4 bases from V and 3 bases from J, with 13 bases between. Germline V gene lookup returns CDR1 MNHEY and CDR2 SVGAGI. CDR3 sequence reads: CASSCGDGPNQPQHF. Written as DNA, the CDR3 is TGTGCCAGCAGTTGCGGGGATGGCCCCAATCAGCCCCAGCATTTT.

The rearrangement uses TRBV28 and TRBJ1-1; unclear D gene. The germline gives CDR1 MDHEN, CDR2 SYDVKM. V was trimmed by 4 bases and J by 7 bases, leaving 13 bases between them. This CDR3 spans 13 amino acids. CDR3 DNA: TGTGCCAGCAGTTCCCCGTGGCTCCGTGAAGCTTTCTTT. Its protein product is CASSSPWLREAFF.

This clonotype was detected only a few times. This chain joins TRBV7-2 and TRBJ2-3; D is ambiguous. The germline CDR1 and CDR2 sequences are SGHTA and FQGNSA. This CDR3 comprises 13 residues. V lost 10 bases to trimming and J lost 1 base, with 12 bases between them. This CDR3 reads CATGSWGTDTQYF. Written as DNA, the CDR3 is TGTGCCACCGGATCTTGGGGCACAGATACGCAGTATTTT.